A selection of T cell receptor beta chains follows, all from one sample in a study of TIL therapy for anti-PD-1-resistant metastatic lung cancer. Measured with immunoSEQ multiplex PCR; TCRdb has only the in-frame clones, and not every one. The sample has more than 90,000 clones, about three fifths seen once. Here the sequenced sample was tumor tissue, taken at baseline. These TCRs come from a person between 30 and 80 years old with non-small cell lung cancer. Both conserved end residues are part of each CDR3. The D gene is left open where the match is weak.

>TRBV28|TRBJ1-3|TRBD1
CASSSWRDRSSGNTIYF
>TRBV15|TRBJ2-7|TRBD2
CATSRRGGAGYEQYF
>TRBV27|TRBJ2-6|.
CASSLNRGSGANVLTF
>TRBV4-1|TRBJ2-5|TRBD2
CASSQDRNVAGRQETQYF
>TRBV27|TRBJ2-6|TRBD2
CASSSLGGAGANVLTF
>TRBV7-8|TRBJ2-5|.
CASSLGSVQETQYF
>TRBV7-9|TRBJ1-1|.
CASSPRGHANTEAFF
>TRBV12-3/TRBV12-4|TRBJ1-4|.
CASSLRQVEKLFF
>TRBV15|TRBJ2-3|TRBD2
CATSRRTSGGATDTQYF
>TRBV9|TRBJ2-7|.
CASSASPQGRMEQYF
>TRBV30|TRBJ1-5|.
CAWSVLTGSQPQHF
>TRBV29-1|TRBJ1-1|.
CSSRSGVNTEAFF
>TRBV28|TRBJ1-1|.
CASSLRRPEAFF
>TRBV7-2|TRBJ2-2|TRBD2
CASSLVLAANTGELFF
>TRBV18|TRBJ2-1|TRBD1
CASSPGTGGIYEQFF
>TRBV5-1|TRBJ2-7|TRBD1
CASSLEGQGTYEQYF
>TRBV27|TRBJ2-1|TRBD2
CASSSGLAGGNEQFF
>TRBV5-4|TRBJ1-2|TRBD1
CASSRGQGEYGYTF
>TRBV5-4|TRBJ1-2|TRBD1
CASSLDRGRTNYGYTF
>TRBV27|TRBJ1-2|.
CASRLTDNYGYTF
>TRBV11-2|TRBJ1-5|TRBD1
CASGTGLNQPQHF
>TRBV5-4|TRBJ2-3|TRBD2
CASSQGGLAGVDTQYF
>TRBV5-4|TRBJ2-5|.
CASSLAVGRRETQYF
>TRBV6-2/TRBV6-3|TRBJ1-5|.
CASSLTTGQPQHF
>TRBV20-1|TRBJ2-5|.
CSASKGSQETQYF
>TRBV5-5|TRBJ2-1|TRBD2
CASTPAPGSGRWWNEQFF
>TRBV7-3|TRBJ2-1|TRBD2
CASSESGSSYNEQFF
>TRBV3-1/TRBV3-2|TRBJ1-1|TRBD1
CASSQRIPTGITMNTEAFF
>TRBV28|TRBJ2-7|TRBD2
CASREPGLPTYEQYF
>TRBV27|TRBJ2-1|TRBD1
CASIPGQGSLEQFF
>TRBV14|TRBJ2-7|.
CASSSRPGGSYEQYF
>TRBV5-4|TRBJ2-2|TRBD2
CASSSSGVNTGELFF
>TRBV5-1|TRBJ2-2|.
CASQGQGFNTGELFF
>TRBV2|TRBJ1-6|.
CASSGNQGVRSPLHF
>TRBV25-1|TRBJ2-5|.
CASSFRAGLETQYF
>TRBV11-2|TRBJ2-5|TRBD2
CASSYTKSGGKETQYF
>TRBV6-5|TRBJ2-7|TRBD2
CASRPSGALSYEQYF
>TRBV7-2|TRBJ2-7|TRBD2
CASSLAGRDYSYEQYF
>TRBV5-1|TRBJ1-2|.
CASSLRSGARGTNYGYTF
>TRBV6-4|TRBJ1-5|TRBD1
CATQIRMGQGLNQPQHF
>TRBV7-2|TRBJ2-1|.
CASSLDADNEQFF
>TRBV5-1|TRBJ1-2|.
CASSLMGYGYTF
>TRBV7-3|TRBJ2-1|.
CASSSSASSYNEQFF
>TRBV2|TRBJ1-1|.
CASGIRTEAFF
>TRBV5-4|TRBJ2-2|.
CASSLGAGRTGELFF
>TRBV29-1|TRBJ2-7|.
CSVSGPSGYEQYF
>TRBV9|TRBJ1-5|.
CASSEGNSNQPQHF